The present entry profiles one TCR beta chain with its context. The antigen it binds to is not known. No clone much larger than this one lies a single base away; base qualities are absent. This record belongs to a study of PD-L1 blockade in urothelial cancer (dated by TCRdb to 2017 to 2019). Regarding the study in general: Every patient began therapy in about 2014 and was given atezolizumab 1,200 mg intravenously every 3 weeks. Nine patients reached durable clinical benefit, while roughly 22 patients did not. Whole exome sequencing and RNA sequencing of pretreatment tumors were performed alongside TCR sequencing in the same patients. Blood samples gave median yields of approximately 130,000 T cells and approximately 80,000 unique TCRs, along with a median clonality of around 0.08. About 85% of the roughly 30 patients were males with bladder-origin urothelial cancer, and about 65% of the roughly 30 reported a prior smoking history. An exploratory multi-omic analysis was conducted of the somatic, immune and clinical correlates of response to PD-L1 blockade with atezolizumab in urothelial cancer. Pretreatment blood TCR-seq was available for under 35 patients, at least one posttreatment blood collection was obtained for some 25 patients, and tumor TCR-seq was available for some 25 patients. Pretreatment tumor samples, along with matched peripheral blood collected serially before and after atezolizumab treatment, underwent TCR sequencing. Blood samples were analyzed at two time points: 3 weeks after treatment start (second dose) and 6 weeks after treatment start. An ECOG performance status of 0 or 1 was recorded for the patients, and 0 to 3 prior chemotherapy regimens had been received by the patients. Progression-free survival longer than 6 months counted as durable clinical benefit, and TCR features were additionally tested against both progression-free and overall survival. Overall study outcomes, separate from this receptor: Greater expansion of tumor-associated TCR clones in peripheral blood 3 weeks after the start of treatment was observed in patients with durable benefit (n ≈ 20, p = 0.022). Because the sample size was small (n ≈ 30) and many exploratory analyses were performed, the results are intended to be hypothesis-generating. A pretreatment peripheral blood TCR clonality below the median was linked to improved progression-free and overall survival.

Synthetic TCR analog templates were spiked into each PCR to estimate absolute template abundance from read counts. The immunoSEQ assay was used to amplify TCRbeta CDR3 regions from genomic DNA with bias-controlled V and J gene primers. Rearranged TCRbeta segments were sequenced at approximately 20X coverage. The original methods were these. Sequencing errors were corrected by clustering and CDR3s were annotated against IMGT to assign V, D and J genes. Downstream analyses used only productive TCRbeta rearrangements and left out out-of-frame or stop-codon sequences. Clonality was computed as one minus Shannon entropy normalized by the log of the number of unique productive sequences. Clones differing between time points or between blood and tumor were identified by Fisher's exact test with Benjamini-Hochberg correction at adjusted p below 0.01. This is the immuneACCESS table as TCRdb keeps it, with only in-frame sequences that have V and J called. A part of the clones is gone; compared with another copy, unresolved V genes explain less than half, and the rest is unexplained. Clone size and V and J calls were adopted from that table, with D and trimming inferred from the DNA. For this sample there are about 56,000 clones; 85% appear just once. Roughly 14% of the sample is held by the ten biggest clonotypes.

CDR1 is given as KGHSH and CDR2 as LQKENI, both from the germline V gene. The CDR3 sequence holds 15 residues, the cysteine and phenylalanine included. The entry retains the CDR3 DNA only, 45 bases that are in frame from base 1. V is pruned by 6 bases and J by 2 bases, leaving 8 bases of the junction without a gene match. Explained via the paper, the time point label denotes: pretreatment peripheral blood. A cohort of about 31 patients with locally advanced or metastatic urothelial carcinoma, treated at Memorial Sloan Kettering on a trial protocol, was included. Peripheral blood mononuclear cells were collected pretreatment and during treatment, at between 1 and 8 total time points per patient. The Qiagen DNeasy Blood extraction kit was used to purify genomic DNA from total PBMCs and tumor samples. PBMCs were collected pretreatment and during treatment and were isolated and stored as previously described.

The TCR comes from a man between 65 and 85 years old with urothelial cancer. The specimen comprised PBMCs, sampled around atezolizumab (anti-PD-L1) treatment. The rearranged chain carries TRBV18 and TRBJ1-1, and 8 junctional nucleotides match TRBD1. The DNA sequence is as follows: TGTGCCAGCTCCCTCGGGGGACAGGCCAACACTGAAGCTTTCTTT. Its protein is CASSLGGQANTEAFF.